The present T cell receptor (beta chain) was sequenced within a study of OX40 agonist ivuxolimab in advanced cancers. About the research overall: The group had a mean age of 60 years, ranged from 23 to 79, and was less than 85% male. General observations from the study: CD4+ and CD8+ blood T cells expanded clonally by week 6 at 0.1 to 3.0 mg/kg.

Comments on this clone: Its matching antigen is unknown.

CDR3 length: 13 amino acids. Germline CDR1 and CDR2: GTSNPN and SVGIG (reference sequence). Trimming shortened V by 4 bases and J by 5 bases, and 15 bases separated the two germline ends. This table comes from immunoSEQ multiplex PCR, and its TCRdb copy is limited to in-frame clones, with some not included. The sample has 45,000 or so clones; roughly 90% are singletons. The V gene is TRBV30, the J gene TRBJ2-7; D possibly uses TRBD1 or TRBD2 (7 bases each). The sequenced sample was CD4+ or CD8+ T cells sorted from blood, obtained in a trial of the OX40 agonist ivuxolimab. This receptor was taken from an adult with an advanced solid tumor such as melanoma, head and neck, liver or kidney cancer. CDR3 in amino acids: CAWNQGGVNEQYF. The CDR3 DNA reads TGTGCCTGGAACCAGGGGGGGGTCAACGAGCAGTACTTC.